What follows describes a single TCR beta chain. The record originates from a study of blood T cell repertoires in COVID-19. The germline gives CDR1 MNHEY, CDR2 SMNVEV (reference sequence). The length of the CDR3 is 14 residues. V shed 3 bases and J shed 6 bases, with 14 bases lying between them. Only in-frame clones appear in the TCRdb table, and some are missing; sequencing was by immunoSEQ multiplex PCR. The top ten hold around 1% of the sample, which has about 260,000 clones, just under 90% seen once. The rearrangement joins TRBV27 to TRBJ1-1; tentative D call: TRBD1 (6 bases). The sequenced sample was PBMCs or T cells enriched from blood (not recorded which). This sequence originates from a man aged 45-65 years who had been exposed to COVID-19. The CDR3: CASSLGLRTAEAFF. The CDR3 DNA sequence: TGTGCCAGCAGTTTGGGGTTAAGGACAGCTGAAGCTTTCTTT.